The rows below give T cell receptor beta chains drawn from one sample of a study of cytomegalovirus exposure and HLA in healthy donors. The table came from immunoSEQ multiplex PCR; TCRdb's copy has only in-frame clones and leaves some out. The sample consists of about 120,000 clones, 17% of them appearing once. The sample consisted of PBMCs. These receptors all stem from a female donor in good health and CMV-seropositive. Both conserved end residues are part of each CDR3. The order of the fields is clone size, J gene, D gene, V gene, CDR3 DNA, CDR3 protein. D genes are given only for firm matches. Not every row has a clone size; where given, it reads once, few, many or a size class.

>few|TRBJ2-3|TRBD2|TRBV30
TGTGCCTGGAGTCGGGGAGCGGGAGGCCTCACAGATACGCAGTATTTT
CAWSRGAGGLTDTQYF
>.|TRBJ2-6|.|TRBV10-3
TGTGCCATCGAGGAAGATAAAGGGTTTGGCAGGGCCTCATCTGGGGCCAACGTCCTGACTTTC
CAIEEDKGFGRASSGANVLTF
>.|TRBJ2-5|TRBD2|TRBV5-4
TGTGCCAGCAGCTTGAGGAGCGGGGGGCAAGAGACCCAGTACTTC
CASSLRSGGQETQYF
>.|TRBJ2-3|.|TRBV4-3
TGCGCCAGCAGCCACGGGACTTTTAGCACAGATACGCAGTATTTT
CASSHGTFSTDTQYF
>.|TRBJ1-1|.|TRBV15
TGTGCCACCAGCAGAGATAGCGGCAGAATGAACACTGAAGCTTTCTTT
CATSRDSGRMNTEAFF
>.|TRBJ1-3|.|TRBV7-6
TGTGCCAGCAGCCCGTGGGACACTCGAACGGGAAACACCATATATTTT
CASSPWDTRTGNTIYF
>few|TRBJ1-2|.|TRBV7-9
TGTGCCAGCAGCTTAGGTACGGACTATGGCTACACCTTC
CASSLGTDYGYTF
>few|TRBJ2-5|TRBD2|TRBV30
TGTGCCTGGAGTTGGAGGGGCGGGGGTTTCGGAGAGACCCAGTACTTC
CAWSWRGGGFGETQYF
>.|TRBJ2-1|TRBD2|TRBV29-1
TGCAGCGTTGAATGGCTAGCGGACTACAATGAGCAGTTCTTC
CSVEWLADYNEQFF
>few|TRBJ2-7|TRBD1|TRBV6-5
TGTGCCAGCAGCTATCAACAGGGGGCTGCATACGAGCAGTACTTC
CASSYQQGAAYEQYF
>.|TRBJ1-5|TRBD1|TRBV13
TGTGCCAGCAGCCTTAACAGGGGGGGCAATCAGCCCCAGCATTTT
CASSLNRGGNQPQHF